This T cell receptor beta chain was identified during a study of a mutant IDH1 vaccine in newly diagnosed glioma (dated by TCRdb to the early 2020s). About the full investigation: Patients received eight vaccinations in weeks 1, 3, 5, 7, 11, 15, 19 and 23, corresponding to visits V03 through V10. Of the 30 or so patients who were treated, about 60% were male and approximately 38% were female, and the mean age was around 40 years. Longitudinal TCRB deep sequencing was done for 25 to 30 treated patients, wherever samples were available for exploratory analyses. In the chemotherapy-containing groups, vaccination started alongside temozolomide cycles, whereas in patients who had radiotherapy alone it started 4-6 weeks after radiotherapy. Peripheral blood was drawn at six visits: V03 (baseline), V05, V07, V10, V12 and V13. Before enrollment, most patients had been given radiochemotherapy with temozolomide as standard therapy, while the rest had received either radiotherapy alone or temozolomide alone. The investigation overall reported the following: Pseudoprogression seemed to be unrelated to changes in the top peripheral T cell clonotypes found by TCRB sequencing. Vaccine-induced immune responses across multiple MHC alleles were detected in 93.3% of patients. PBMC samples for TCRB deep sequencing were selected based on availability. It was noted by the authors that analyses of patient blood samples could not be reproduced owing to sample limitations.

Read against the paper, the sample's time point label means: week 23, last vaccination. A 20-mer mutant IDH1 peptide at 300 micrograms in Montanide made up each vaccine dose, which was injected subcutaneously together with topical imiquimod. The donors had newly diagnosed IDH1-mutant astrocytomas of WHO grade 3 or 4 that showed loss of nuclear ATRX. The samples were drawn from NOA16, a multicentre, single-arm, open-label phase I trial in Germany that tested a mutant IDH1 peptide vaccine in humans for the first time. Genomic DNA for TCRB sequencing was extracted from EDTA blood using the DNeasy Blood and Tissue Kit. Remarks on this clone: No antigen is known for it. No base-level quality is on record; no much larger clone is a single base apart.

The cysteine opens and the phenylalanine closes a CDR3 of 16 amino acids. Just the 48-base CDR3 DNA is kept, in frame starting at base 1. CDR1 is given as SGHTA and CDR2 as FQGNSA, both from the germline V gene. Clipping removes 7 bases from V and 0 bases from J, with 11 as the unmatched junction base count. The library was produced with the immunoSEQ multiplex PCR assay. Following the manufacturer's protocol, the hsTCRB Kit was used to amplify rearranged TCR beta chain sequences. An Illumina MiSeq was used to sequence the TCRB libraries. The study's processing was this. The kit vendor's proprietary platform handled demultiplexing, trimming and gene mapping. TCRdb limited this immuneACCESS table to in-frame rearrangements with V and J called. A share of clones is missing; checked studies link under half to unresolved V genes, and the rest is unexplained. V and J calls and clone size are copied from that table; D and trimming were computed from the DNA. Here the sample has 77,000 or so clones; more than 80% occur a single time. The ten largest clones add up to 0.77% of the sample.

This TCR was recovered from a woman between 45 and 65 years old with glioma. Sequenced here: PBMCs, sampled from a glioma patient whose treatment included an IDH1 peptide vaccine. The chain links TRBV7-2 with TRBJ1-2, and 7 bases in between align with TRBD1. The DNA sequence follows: TGTGCCAGCATTAAAAGGGACAGCTACTCTAACTATGGCTACACCTTC. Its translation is CASIKRDSYSNYGYTF.